The 31 T cell receptor beta chains given below trace back to one sample, sequenced in a study of blood T cell repertoires in COVID-19. Here immunoSEQ multiplex PCR was the method, and the copy in TCRdb shows in-frame clones only, minus some. The table includes around 170,000 clones, approximately 84% detected once. Material: PBMCs or T cells enriched from blood (not recorded which). These receptors all come from a man aged 50-59 years who had recovered from COVID-19.

The V gene is TRBV2, the J gene TRBJ2-5; weak D call: TRBD2 (6 bases). This CDR3 comprises 14 residues. With 4 bases removed from V and 5 bases from J, the gap between germline ends came to 14 bases. Germline V gene lookup returns CDR1 SNHLY and CDR2 FYNNEI. CDR3 sequence (DNA): TGTGCCAGCAGTGTCCTGACTAGAACCGAGACCCAGTACTTC. Translating gives CASSVLTRTETQYF.

This chain joins TRBV28 and TRBJ2-5; TRBD2 matches 8 bases. CDR3 length equals 13 residues. Germline V lookup: CDR1 MDHEN, CDR2 SYDVKM. V gave up 6 bases and J gave up 3 bases; unmatched junction bases: 3. CDR3 coding DNA: TGTGCCAGCAGCCCGGGGGGGGAAGAGACCCAGTACTTC. Protein product: CASSPGGEETQYF. Full variable domain (remainder filled in from reference TRBV28 and TRBJ2-5): DVKVTQSSRYLVKRTGEKVFLECVQDMDHENMFWYRQDPGLGLRLIYFSYDVKMKEKGDIPEGYSVSREKKERFSLILESASTNQTSMYLCASSPGGEETQYFGPGTRLLVL.

The genes are TRBV7-2 and TRBJ1-2; possibly TRBD1 for D (6 bases). Trimming removed 3 bases at V and 0 bases at J, with 8 bases between. The CDR3 is 14 amino acids. CDR1 is SGHTA, CDR2 FQGNSA, per germline. The CDR3 loop reads CASSFGQSNYGYTF. DNA for the CDR3: TGTGCCAGCAGCTTTGGACAGTCTAACTATGGCTACACCTTC. Full variable domain (remainder filled in from reference TRBV7-2 and TRBJ1-2): GAGVSQSPSNKVTEKGKDVELRCDPISGHTALYWYRQSLGQGLEFLIYFQGNSAPDKSGLPSDRFSAERTGGSVSTLTIQRTQQEDSAVYLCASSFGQSNYGYTFGSGTRLTVV.

This chain connects TRBV21-1 to TRBJ1-5. TRBV21-1 is tagged as a pseudogene. The length of the CDR3 is 16 residues. DNA for the CDR3: TGTGCCAGGGCCCCGGCGGCAGACCATAGCAATCAGCCCCAGCATTTT. The encoded protein is CARAPAADHSNQPQHF.

This sequence joins TRBV29-1 and TRBJ1-1; D perhaps matches TRBD1 (6 bases). The CDR3 is 12 amino acids. Trimming took off 6 bases at V and 5 bases at J, with 13 bases between the two ends. Germline lookup yields CDR1 SQVTM and CDR2 ANQGSEA. The CDR3 bases are TGCAGCGTCACCCCCCAGGGGACTGAAGCTTTCTTT. Amino acids: CSVTPQGTEAFF.

The chain couples TRBV28 to TRBJ2-7, with D possibly TRBD2 on 6 matching bases. From germline, CDR1 is MDHEN and CDR2 SYDVKM. CDR3 length: 14 residues. The ends were cut back, 5 bases at V and 6 bases at J, with 17 bases in the middle. The CDR3 DNA sequence: TGTGCCAGCAGTCGTGGGGGGAGTCGGGGCGAGCAGTACTTC. The encoded protein is CASSRGGSRGEQYF. The full variable domain, with the rest looked up from reference TRBV28 and TRBJ2-7, is DVKVTQSSRYLVKRTGEKVFLECVQDMDHENMFWYRQDPGLGLRLIYFSYDVKMKEKGDIPEGYSVSREKKERFSLILESASTNQTSMYLCASSRGGSRGEQYFGPGTRLTVT.

The chain is built from TRBV9 and TRBJ2-7; maybe TRBD1 (6 bases). Germline CDR1 is SGDLS and CDR2 is YYNGEE. Trimming cost V 0 bases and J 4 bases, with 14 bases left between them. The CDR3 is made up of 15 amino acids. The CDR3 DNA reads as TGTGCCAGCAGCGTAGATCCAGGGGCTAGGTACGAGCAGTACTTC. Protein: CASSVDPGARYEQYF.

The CDR3 region has the DNA TGTGCCACCAGCAGAGGGGACAGGGAGGCTGAAGCTTTCTTT. This gives the protein CATSRGDREAEAFF. The genes are TRBV15 and TRBJ1-1, with TRBD1 matching over 9 bases. The V gene's germline CDR1 is LNHNV and CDR2 YYDKDF (reference sequence). Losses at the gene ends were 1 base for V and 6 bases for J; bases not matched to a gene: 3. The CDR3 loop spans 14 amino acids.

The chain recombines TRBV5-1 with TRBJ2-6; the D gene is possibly TRBD1 (6 bases). The CDR3 loop spans 14 amino acids. The ends were cut back, 7 bases at V and 1 base at J, with 9 bases in the middle. Per the germline V gene, CDR1 is SGHRS and CDR2 is YFSETQ. The CDR3 loop reads CASGDISGANVLTF. As DNA, the CDR3 is TGCGCCAGCGGGGACATTTCTGGGGCCAACGTCCTGACTTTC. The complete variable domain, with remaining parts taken from reference TRBV5-1 and TRBJ2-6, reads KAGVTQTPRYLIKTRGQQVTLSCSPISGHRSVSWYQQTPGQGLQFLFEYFSETQRNKGNFPGRFSGRQFSNSRSEMNVSTLELGDSALYLCASGDISGANVLTFGAGSRLTVL.

The chain recombines TRBV6-2 or TRBV6-3 with TRBJ2-1; no definite D call. CDR3 length: 11 amino acids. The V gene lost 2 bases and the J gene lost 7 bases, with 3 bases spanning the gap. Germline V gene data show CDR1 as MNHEY and CDR2 as SVGEGT. In DNA, the CDR3 is TGTGCCAGCAGTTACCGGAATGAGCAGTTCTTC. Translated: CASSYRNEQFF.

This chain connects TRBV9 to TRBJ2-1; 13 nucleotides line up with TRBD2. From germline, CDR1 is SGDLS and CDR2 YYNGEE. CDR3 length equals 18 residues. J was trimmed by 3 bases and V by 2 bases; bases with no gene match: 8. The CDR3 protein is CASSVRLAGGSDYNEQFF. The CDR3 coding sequence is TGTGCCAGCAGCGTCCGACTAGCGGGGGGCTCCGACTACAATGAGCAGTTCTTC.

This chain connects TRBV28 to TRBJ2-2, with TRBD1 matching 10 bases. The CDR3 length is 15 residues. V lost 5 bases to trimming and J lost 7 bases; unmatched junction nucleotides: 7. CDR1 is MDHEN, CDR2 SYDVKM, per germline. The CDR3 loop is CASSPGQGEVGELFF. CDR3 sequence (DNA): TGTGCCAGCAGTCCCGGACAGGGGGAGGTCGGGGAGCTGTTTTTT.

The chain links TRBV19 to TRBJ1-1, with no clear D. There are 15 residues in the CDR3. Germline assignment: CDR1 LNHDA and CDR2 SQIVND (reference sequence). V dropped 10 bases and J dropped 5 bases, with 23 bases sitting between them. The CDR3 loop is CATVAVSGSVTEAFF. CDR3 bases: TGTGCCACAGTCGCTGTTTCCGGGAGTGTGACTGAAGCTTTCTTT.

V is TRBV27 and J is TRBJ1-2, with 7 bases that match TRBD1. The germline V gene has CDR1 MNHEY and CDR2 SMNVEV (reference sequence). Unmatched junction bases numbered 4, after V lost 5 bases and J lost 4 bases. The CDR3 spans 13 residues. The chain's CDR3 is CASSTRDSYGYTF. The CDR3 nucleotides read TGTGCCAGCAGTACCCGGGACAGCTATGGCTACACCTTC.

J is TRBJ2-7 and V is TRBV5-6; 7 bases map to TRBD1. The CDR3 length is 14 residues. CDR1 and CDR2 from the germline V gene are SGHDT and YYEEEE. V was clipped by 0 bases and J by 2 bases; unmatched bases: 2. The CDR3 sequence: CASSLVDRAYEQYF. In DNA form, the CDR3 reads TGTGCCAGCAGCTTGGTCGACAGGGCCTACGAGCAGTACTTC.

The chain recombines TRBV7-2 with TRBJ1-4, with TRBD1 matching over 8 bases. Germline assignment: CDR1 SGHTA and CDR2 FQGNSA. V was clipped by 3 bases and J by 3 bases; unmatched bases: 3. This CDR3 comprises 15 residues. The CDR3 DNA reads as TGTGCCAGCAGCTTGCGGACAGGGCCTAATGAAAAACTGTTTTTT. Translated: CASSLRTGPNEKLFF.

The V call is TRBV7-2, the J call TRBJ2-7, with 10 bases fitting TRBD2. The CDR3 contains 15 residues. J lost 3 bases, V lost 3 bases, and 5 bases had no gene match. Germline CDR1 and CDR2: SGHTA and FQGNSA. The CDR3 reads CASSFSSGGGYEQYF. DNA for the CDR3: TGTGCCAGCAGCTTCTCTAGCGGGGGAGGCTACGAGCAGTACTTC.

This chain joins TRBV27 and TRBJ1-6; D ambiguous. Germline CDR1 MNHEY, CDR2 SMNVEV (reference sequence). The CDR3 loop spans 17 amino acids. Trimming left V 5 bases short and J 0 bases short, with 14 bases between. In nucleotides, the CDR3 is TGTGCCAGCAGTCTGGACGGGAAGAGCTCCTATAATTCACCCCTCCACTTT. The encoded protein is CASSLDGKSSYNSPLHF.

As to this clone: This sample includes further DNA sequences coding for the same CDR3. This rearrangement joins TRBV5-4 to TRBJ1-2; D gene unclear. This CDR3 contains 13 residues. Between the trimmed V and J ends, which lost 0 bases and 4 bases, there was a span of 7 bases. Looked up from germline, CDR1 is SGHNT and CDR2 is YYREEE (reference sequence). The CDR3 protein is CASSLDSGYGYTF. DNA of the CDR3: TGTGCCAGCAGCTTGGACAGCGGCTATGGCTACACCTTC.

The V call is TRBV27, the J call TRBJ2-1; 9 bases map to TRBD2. CDR3 length equals 16 residues. Germline CDR1 and CDR2: MNHEY and SMNVEV (reference sequence). Trimming removed 2 bases from V and 6 bases from J; junction bases left unmatched: 8. CDR3 residues: CASSLQGLAGSNEQFF. Written as DNA, the CDR3 is TGTGCCAGCAGTTTACAGGGCCTAGCGGGGAGCAATGAGCAGTTCTTC.

The chain joins TRBV7-2 to TRBJ1-5; 11 nucleotides line up with TRBD1. Trimming at V came to 5 bases and at J to 0 bases, leaving 6 bases not matched to a gene. The germline CDR1 and CDR2 sequences are SGHTA and FQGNSA. This CDR3 region has 17 residues. The CDR3 is CASSTGTGGYSNQPQHF. The CDR3 DNA sequence: TGTGCCAGCAGCACCGGGACAGGGGGTTATAGCAATCAGCCCCAGCATTTT.

This rearrangement joins TRBV20-1 to TRBJ1-2; D is undetermined. Germline CDR1 reads DFQATT; CDR2 reads SNEGSKA (reference sequence). This CDR3 region has 11 residues. V gave up 3 bases and J gave up 7 bases, with 9 bases separating them. The CDR3 sequence is CSASGGSGYTF. In DNA form, the CDR3 reads TGCAGTGCTAGTGGCGGCTCTGGCTACACCTTC.

The chain recombines TRBV4-2 with TRBJ2-3; 8 nucleotides line up with TRBD2. CDR1 LGHNA and CDR2 YNFKEQ come from the germline V gene. With V trimmed by 4 bases and J by 2 bases, 2 bases remained unmatched. The CDR3 has 14 residues. DNA for the CDR3: TGTGCCAGCAGCCCGGGGGGGCCCACAGATACGCAGTATTTT. It yields the protein CASSPGGPTDTQYF.

This chain uses TRBV6-5 with TRBJ2-7; 9 positions match TRBD1. Looked up from germline, CDR1 is MNHEY and CDR2 is SVGAGI. The V and J ends lost 5 bases and 2 bases, in that order; junction bases with no gene match: 1. The CDR3 is 13 amino acids. The CDR3 DNA follows: TGTGCCAGCAGTACAGGGGGCGCCTACGAGCAGTACTTC. Amino acid sequence: CASSTGGAYEQYF.

The gene calls are TRBV2 and TRBJ1-3; possible D gene TRBD1, 5 bases. The germline CDR1 and CDR2 sequences are SNHLY and FYNNEI. This CDR3 is 19 amino acids long. V lost 0 bases, J lost 5 bases, and 23 bases lay in between. The CDR3: CASSEALWVGGVRRNTIYF. CDR3 coding DNA: TGTGCCAGCAGTGAAGCGCTTTGGGTGGGGGGTGTAAGAAGAAACACCATATATTTT.

The gene calls are TRBV5-1 and TRBJ1-2, with D possibly matching TRBD1 (6 bases). Looked up from germline, CDR1 is SGHRS and CDR2 is YFSETQ. The V end lost 0 bases, the J end lost 4 bases, and 22 bases lay between the germline ends. There are 18 residues in the CDR3. The CDR3: CASSLEGRRGREGYGYTF. Written as DNA, the CDR3 is TGCGCCAGCAGCTTGGAGGGTCGCAGGGGTCGGGAGGGCTATGGCTACACCTTC.

The rearrangement links TRBV27 to TRBJ2-1; TRBD2 matches 12 bases. CDR3 length: 16 residues. Germline loops: CDR1 MNHEY, CDR2 SMNVEV (reference sequence). V shed 7 bases and J 7 bases; nucleotides not matched to a gene: 11. Here the CDR3 DNA reads TGTGCCAGCATCTCCAGGCTAGCGGGGGGGCAGAATGAGCAGTTCTTC. Its protein is CASISRLAGGQNEQFF.

The rearrangement links TRBV2 to TRBJ1-2; D may be TRBD1 (6 bases). CDR3 length: 13 amino acids. Germline V lookup: CDR1 SNHLY, CDR2 FYNNEI. V was pared by 6 bases and J by 7 bases, with 15 bases between. The CDR3 DNA follows: TGTGCCAGCAGGCCGCGGGGGGGGCCTGGCTACACCTTC. Protein sequence: CASRPRGGPGYTF.

The chain links TRBV5-5 to TRBJ1-3, with no clear D. This CDR3 is built from 17 residues. CDR1 SGHKS and CDR2 YYEKEE come from the germline V gene (reference sequence). V shed 4 bases and J shed 0 bases, with 17 bases lying between them. CDR3 DNA: TGTGCCAGCAGCCCGGCCGGGTCTCTTAGCTCTGGAAACACCATATATTTT. This codes for CASSPAGSLSSGNTIYF.

The genes are TRBV5-4 and TRBJ2-1; D remains unclear. Germline V lookup: CDR1 SGHNT, CDR2 YYREEE (reference sequence). The CDR3 runs to 17 residues. V lost 0 bases, J lost 3 bases, and 16 bases lay in between. In DNA form, the CDR3 reads TGTGCCAGCAGCTTGGAGGTCAGGCAATCGCTCTACAATGAGCAGTTCTTC. Translated, it gives CASSLEVRQSLYNEQFF.

The chain employs TRBV28 and TRBJ2-2, with D perhaps TRBD2 (7 bases). Germline-derived CDR1 and CDR2 are MDHEN and SYDVKM. The CDR3 consists of 14 residues. The V end was cut by 2 bases, the J end by 4 bases, with 8 bases between. The DNA of the CDR3 is TGTGCCAGCAGTTTAGGGGGGGCCACCGGGGAGCTGTTTTTT. Amino acid sequence: CASSLGGATGELFF.